This T cell receptor (beta chain) was recorded in a study of STAT5B mutations in CD4+ large granular lymphocyte leukemia. About the research overall: The CDR3 'QG' motif was associated with a particular HLA allele among healthy donors.

Findings of the study overall: Without putative leukemic clones, patient CD4-sorted repertoires remained more clonal than healthy CD4+ repertoires. TRBV06-family usage was enriched in top patient clones (8/27) versus controls (2/35).

Per the study methods: Productive clonotypes were detectable down to 2.59 x 10-5 frequency. Produced via immunoSEQ multiplex PCR; TCRdb's table is partial and in-frame only. D and trimming come from the DNA, and the V and J calls and clone size come from that table. The table records around 29,000 clones, approximately 80% of them present only once. As concerns this clone: The antigen remains unidentified.

With 4 bases removed from V and 7 bases from J, the gap between germline ends came to 16 bases. Germline V gene data show CDR1 as SEHNR and CDR2 as FQNEAQ (reference sequence). The length of the CDR3 is 15 residues. The source of this sequence is a human donor in good health. V is TRBV7-9 and J is TRBJ1-4; D is undetermined. The sequenced material came from CD4+ T cells from blood buffy coats. Here the CDR3 reads CASSSLAASGEKLFF. The CDR3 coding sequence is TGTGCCAGCAGCTCCCTAGCGGCTTCGGGTGAAAAACTGTTTTTT.